This entry is about one TCR beta chain. Only in-frame clones appear in the TCRdb table, and some are missing; sequencing was by immunoSEQ multiplex PCR. In the table there are 95,000 to 120,000 clones, 88% of which are singletons. The source of the sample is a study of blood T cell repertoires in COVID-19. Germline CDR1 reads MRHNA; CDR2 reads SNTAGT. The CDR3 sequence is 13 residues long. V gave up 0 bases and J gave up 1 base, with 3 bases separating them. This rearrangement joins TRBV6-4 to TRBJ1-1; D not certain. The TCR was taken from a human donor in a cohort sampled during active COVID-19. The sample was peripheral blood. The CDR3 DNA follows: TGTGCCAGCAGTGACTCCGGGAACACTGAAGCTTTCTTT. Translating gives CASSDSGNTEAFF.